One and the same sample provided the 30 T cell receptor beta chains below, sequenced in a study of PD-1 blockade in classical Hodgkin lymphoma. Method: immunoSEQ multiplex PCR; TCRdb's copy keeps in-frame clones and lacks some. The sample yields some 150,000 clones, around 84% seen once. Every one of the patients relapsed after autologous stem cell transplantation (brentuximab vedotin exposure was variable). Material: peripheral blood mononuclear cells (PBMCs), obtained before the second cycle of nivolumab. The source of these receptors is a human donor with classical Hodgkin lymphoma.

The rearrangement joins TRBV7-2 to TRBJ2-1; possibly TRBD2 for D (5 bases). Looked up from germline, CDR1 is SGHTA and CDR2 is FQGNSA. The CDR3 sequence is 12 residues long. Trimming shortened V by 2 bases and J by 7 bases, and 6 bases separated the two germline ends. The CDR3 DNA reads as TGTGCCAGCAGCTTAATAGCGAATGAGCAGTTCTTC. Translated: CASSLIANEQFF.

The rearrangement links TRBV15 to TRBJ1-1; D unclear. Trimming cost V 1 base and J 7 bases, with 4 bases left between them. This CDR3 is 11 amino acids long. Germline lookup yields CDR1 LNHNV and CDR2 YYDKDF (reference sequence). The chain's CDR3 is CATSRAGEAFF. The CDR3 DNA sequence: TGTGCCACCAGCAGAGCAGGTGAAGCTTTCTTT.

This clone has more than one count but fewer than ten. This chain connects TRBV7-9 to TRBJ1-2; D is unclear. CDR3 length: 14 amino acids. V gave up 7 bases and J gave up 1 base, with 13 bases separating them. Germline V gives CDR1 SEHNR, CDR2 FQNEAQ (reference sequence). The CDR3 sequence is CASTVDGINYGYTF. CDR3 coding DNA: TGTGCCAGCACTGTAGACGGAATTAACTATGGCTACACCTTC. The complete variable domain, with remaining parts taken from reference TRBV7-9 and TRBJ1-2, reads DTGVSQNPRHKITKRGQNVTFRCDPISEHNRLYWYRQTLGQGPEFLTYFQNEAQLEKSRLLSDRFSAERPKGSFSTLEIQRTEQGDSAMYLCASTVDGINYGYTFGSGTRLTVV.

This clone was observed a handful of times. This chain connects TRBV19 to TRBJ1-2; D is perhaps TRBD1 (6 bases). Germline CDR1 and CDR2: LNHDA and SQIVND (reference sequence). The germline V and J ends were trimmed by 5 bases and 8 bases, with 15 bases remaining between them. The CDR3 contains 13 residues. This CDR3 reads CASSVGHAWGYTF. The CDR3 coding sequence is TGTGCCAGTAGTGTGGGACACGCGTGGGGCTACACCTTC.

J is TRBJ2-3 and V is TRBV2, with D hard to call. This CDR3 is 14 amino acids long. CDR1 is SNHLY and CDR2 is FYNNEI in the germline V gene. V lost 7 bases to trimming and J lost 0 bases, with 11 bases between them. In nucleotides, the CDR3 is TGTGCCAGCATGGACGGCTCTAGCACAGATACGCAGTATTTT. Amino acid sequence: CASMDGSSTDTQYF.

The chain employs TRBV5-1 and TRBJ1-1; D not certain. The ends were cut back, 5 bases at V and 2 bases at J, with 10 bases in the middle. Germline-derived CDR1 and CDR2 are SGHRS and YFSETQ. The CDR3 consists of 13 residues. The chain's CDR3 is CASRLRGNTEAFF. The CDR3 coding sequence is TGCGCCAGCAGATTGAGAGGAAACACTGAAGCTTTCTTT. Full variable domain (outside the CDR3, taken from reference TRBV5-1 and TRBJ1-1): KAGVTQTPRYLIKTRGQQVTLSCSPISGHRSVSWYQQTPGQGLQFLFEYFSETQRNKGNFPGRFSGRQFSNSRSEMNVSTLELGDSALYLCASRLRGNTEAFFGQGTRLTVV.

This rearrangement joins TRBV6-6 to TRBJ2-7; TRBD2 is a possible D gene (6 bases). Trimming removed 6 bases at V and 5 bases at J, with 17 bases between. The germline CDR1 and CDR2 sequences are MNHNY and SVGAGI (reference sequence). This CDR3 is built from 14 residues. The CDR3 bases are TGTGCCAGCAGACCCGGTGGGGGAGGCAACGAGCAGTACTTC. It yields the protein CASRPGGGGNEQYF.

The rearrangement joins TRBV6-5 to TRBJ2-2; D is undetermined. V was shortened by 5 bases and J by 1 base, with 5 bases between the two germline ends. Germline V gives CDR1 MNHEY, CDR2 SVGAGI. This CDR3 has 13 residues. In DNA form, the CDR3 reads TGTGCCAGCAGTCGGCAGAACACCGGGGAGCTGTTTTTT. Protein: CASSRQNTGELFF.

The chain combines TRBV18 with TRBJ2-1; 10 nucleotides line up with TRBD2. The CDR3 consists of 15 residues. J was trimmed by 2 bases and V by 4 bases; bases with no gene match: 2. Looked up from germline, CDR1 is KGHSH and CDR2 is LQKENI. The CDR3 reads CASSLAGGAYNEQFF. The CDR3 bases are TGTGCCAGCTCACTAGCGGGGGGCGCCTACAATGAGCAGTTCTTC.

The genes are TRBV6-6 and TRBJ2-1, with unresolved D. V was pared by 8 bases and J by 5 bases, with 10 bases between. The germline V gene encodes CDR1 MNHNY and CDR2 SVGAGI (reference sequence). The CDR3 covers 12 residues. CDR3 amino acids: CASLTGHNEQFF. In DNA form, the CDR3 reads TGTGCCAGCTTGACGGGTCACAATGAGCAGTTCTTC.

The gene calls are TRBV10-3 and TRBJ2-1, with 11 bases fitting TRBD1. The junction had 3 bases not matched to a gene; V was cut back by 6 bases and J by 5 bases. CDR3 size: 14 residues. Per germline, CDR1 ENHRY and CDR2 SYGVKD. CDR3 bases: TGTGCCATCAGAGGACAGGGGGCGGACAATGAGCAGTTCTTC. Translated, it gives CAIRGQGADNEQFF.

In nucleotides, the CDR3 is TGTGCCAGCAGCTTAACCGGGGTTACGGATACGCAGTATTTT. Translation: CASSLTGVTDTQYF. The chain uses TRBV7-3 and TRBJ2-3, with a tentative D call TRBD2 (5 bases). V lost 0 bases and J 6 bases, leaving 10 bases between the germline ends. The CDR3 spans 14 residues. The germline V gene has CDR1 SGHTA and CDR2 FQGTGA.

V gene TRBV7-9 combines with J gene TRBJ2-1, with D perhaps being TRBD1 or TRBD2 (6 bases each). CDR3 length: 17 residues. V dropped 4 bases and J dropped 2 bases, with 18 bases sitting between them. Looked up from germline, CDR1 is SEHNR and CDR2 is FQNEAQ (reference sequence). In DNA form, the CDR3 reads TGTGCCAGCAGCTCGTCCTGGGGGCGGGAAACCTACAATGAGCAGTTCTTC. Amino acids: CASSSSWGRETYNEQFF.

The chain links TRBV27 to TRBJ2-5, with 8 nucleotides matching TRBD1. The ends lost 6 bases at V and 1 base at J; junction bases unmatched: 7. CDR1 is MNHEY, CDR2 SMNVEV, per germline (reference sequence). There are 15 residues in the CDR3. The CDR3 loop is CASRWTGSGQETQYF. In DNA form, the CDR3 reads TGTGCCAGCAGATGGACAGGGTCCGGCCAAGAGACCCAGTACTTC.

The chain combines TRBV9 with TRBJ1-4, with no clear D. Trimming took off 0 bases at V and 6 bases at J, with 12 bases between the two ends. Germline V gives CDR1 SGDLS, CDR2 YYNGEE. This CDR3 is 15 amino acids long. CDR3 sequence: CASSVGREDYEKLFF. The CDR3 DNA reads TGTGCCAGCAGCGTAGGTCGGGAGGATTATGAAAAACTGTTTTTT. The full variable domain, in which reference TRBV9 and TRBJ1-4 provide the parts outside the CDR3, is DSGVTQTPKHLITATGQRVTLRCSPRSGDLSVYWYQQSLDQGLQFLIQYYNGEERAKGNILERFSAQQFPDLHSELNLSSLELGDSALYFCASSVGREDYEKLFFGSGTQLSVL.

This sequence joins TRBV4-1 and TRBJ2-3; TRBD2 is a possible D gene (6 bases). The CDR3 totals 16 residues. V dropped 1 base and J dropped 10 bases, with 21 bases sitting between them. Germline-derived CDR1 and CDR2 are MGHRA and YSYEKL. In nucleotides, the CDR3 is TGCGCCAGCAGCCAAGGTAGCCGGGAGCGCAAGCACGCGCAGTATTTT. Residues: CASSQGSRERKHAQYF.

This clone was counted a few times. The chain couples TRBV15 to TRBJ1-4, with a tentative D call TRBD1 (5 bases). V lost 3 bases and J 14 bases, leaving 13 bases between the germline ends. Germline loops: CDR1 LNHNV, CDR2 YYDKDF (reference sequence). This CDR3 comprises 12 residues. CDR3 protein: CATSSGGVYLFF. For the CDR3, the DNA is TGTGCCACCAGCAGCGGAGGGGTGTACCTGTTTTTT.

The sample holds one count of this clone. The chain joins TRBV21-1 to TRBJ2-1; the table's D call TRBD1 went unverified against the DNA. TRBV21-1 counts as a pseudogene. CDR3 length equals 17 residues. As DNA, the CDR3 is TGTGCCAGCAGCCCCATAACGGGGCAGGGGAGACTCAATGAGCAGTTCTTC. This translates into CASSPITGQGRLNEQFF.

The CDR3 DNA reads as TGTGCCACCAGGGACAGCCAGGCCTACGAGCAGTACTTC. Residues: CATRDSQAYEQYF. This sequence joins TRBV10-3 and TRBJ2-7, with 7 bases lining up with TRBD1. The CDR3 runs 13 residues. Germline CDR1 is ENHRY and CDR2 is SYGVKD. V lost 10 bases to trimming and J lost 2 bases; unmatched junction nucleotides: 8.

The V call is TRBV7-9, the J call TRBJ2-3; D is ambiguous. This CDR3 comprises 15 residues. Germline CDR1 reads SEHNR; CDR2 reads FQNEAQ (reference sequence). V lost 1 base and J 2 bases, leaving 10 bases between the germline ends. DNA of the CDR3: TGTGCCAGCAGCTTAGGGTCAACTCTCACAGATACGCAGTATTTT. Translated, it gives CASSLGSTLTDTQYF.

The V and J genes are TRBV5-6 and TRBJ1-5; possibly TRBD1 for D (5 bases). In germline, CDR1 is SGHDT, CDR2 YYEEEE. The ends were cut back, 3 bases at V and 2 bases at J, with 12 bases in the middle. This CDR3 is built from 15 residues. CDR3 in DNA: TGTGCCAGCAGCTACGACAGAAACGGCAATCAGCCCCAGCATTTT. This gives the protein CASSYDRNGNQPQHF.

This clone appeared a few times. This sequence joins TRBV4-2 and TRBJ1-1; the D is unclear. Germline CDR1 LGHNA, CDR2 YNFKEQ. The CDR3 length is 16 residues. Between the trimmed V and J ends, which lost 3 bases and 1 base, there was a span of 15 bases. The DNA of the CDR3 is TGTGCCAGCAGCCAGGATTTCCTCAGGAAGAACACTGAAGCTTTCTTT. This sequence encodes CASSQDFLRKNTEAFF.

The chain is built from TRBV11-2 and TRBJ2-3, with TRBD1 as a possible D gene (6 bases). The CDR3 extends over 15 amino acids. Per the germline V gene, CDR1 is SGHAT and CDR2 is FQNNGV. The ends were cut back, 3 bases at V and 6 bases at J, with 16 bases in the middle. CDR3 sequence reads: CASSFRGSQGDTQYF. Here the CDR3 DNA reads TGTGCCAGCAGCTTCCGGGGCTCCCAGGGGGATACGCAGTATTTT.

The chain is built from TRBV5-1 and TRBJ1-2, with a weak D call TRBD1 (5 bases). In germline, CDR1 is SGHRS, CDR2 YFSETQ. There are 16 residues in the CDR3. Trimming removed 1 base from V and 4 bases from J, with 17 bases in between. This CDR3 is CASSLYSVRETYGYTF. The CDR3 DNA follows: TGCGCCAGCAGCTTGTATTCGGTCAGGGAAACCTATGGCTACACCTTC.

The CDR3 sequence: CASSNRNTGELFF. The CDR3 region has the DNA TGTGCCAGCAGTAACAGGAACACCGGGGAGCTGTTTTTT. This chain connects TRBV27 to TRBJ2-2; D remains unclear. The germline CDR1 and CDR2 sequences are MNHEY and SMNVEV (reference sequence). V dropped 5 bases and J dropped 1 base, with 5 bases sitting between them. CDR3 length: 13 amino acids.

This chain joins TRBV9 and TRBJ2-3; 9 nucleotides align to TRBD1. The germline V gene has CDR1 SGDLS and CDR2 YYNGEE. V shed 5 bases, J shed 4 bases, and the junction held 5 bases outside the gene matches. The CDR3 has 14 amino acids. CDR3 nucleotide sequence: TGTGCCAGCAGGCCCGGGACAGGGTCAGATACGCAGTATTTT. Protein product: CASRPGTGSDTQYF.

The chain is built from TRBV10-3 and TRBJ2-1; a possible D gene is TRBD2 (5 bases). V was shortened by 4 bases and J by 2 bases, with 15 bases between the two germline ends. The CDR3 covers 16 residues. Germline V gene sequence: CDR1 ENHRY, CDR2 SYGVKD. CDR3 in DNA: TGTGCCATCAGTGGCAGAGGGTCTACCACCTACAATGAGCAGTTCTTC. Encoded protein: CAISGRGSTTYNEQFF.

The chain recombines TRBV27 with TRBJ2-3, with 9 bases matching TRBD1. The CDR3 is made up of 17 amino acids. Germline V CDR1 and CDR2: MNHEY, SMNVEV (reference sequence). Losses at the gene ends were 0 bases for V and 2 bases for J; bases not matched to a gene: 6. CDR3 protein: CASSLSLGQGSTDTQYF. The DNA for the CDR3 is TGTGCCAGCAGTTTATCGCTCGGACAGGGGTCCACAGATACGCAGTATTTT.

This clone has just a few counts. This CDR3 fails to terminate in the conserved phenylalanine or tryptophan, so it likely reflects a read error. It is unclear where the CDR3 begins or ends on the DNA, so no DNA is shown, and the CDR3 is as TCRdb lists it. The chain carries TRBV6-5 and TRBJ1-4. The CDR3 spans 8 amino acids, including both terminal residues. In germline, CDR1 is MNHEY, CDR2 SVGAGI. CDR3 region: CARYWGEL.

J is TRBJ2-7 and V is TRBV7-9; 13 nucleotides line up with TRBD2. This CDR3 has 19 residues. The junction had 13 bases not matched to a gene; V was cut back by 2 bases and J by 3 bases. Germline loops: CDR1 SEHNR, CDR2 FQNEAQ (reference sequence). Written as DNA, the CDR3 is TGTGCCAGCAGCTTACCAAGTGGAGGGGGACTAGCGGGGTTCTACGAGCAGTACTTC. Amino acid sequence: CASSLPSGGGLAGFYEQYF. The full variable domain, completed using reference TRBV7-9 and TRBJ2-7, is DTGVSQNPRHKITKRGQNVTFRCDPISEHNRLYWYRQTLGQGPEFLTYFQNEAQLEKSRLLSDRFSAERPKGSFSTLEIQRTEQGDSAMYLCASSLPSGGGLAGFYEQYFGPGTRLTVT.